A single sample gave rise to the 14 T cell receptor beta chains below, sequenced in a study of blood T cell repertoires in COVID-19 (dated by TCRdb to the early 2020s). The library was made by the immunoSEQ multiplex PCR assay. TCRdb re-hosts the immuneACCESS table, in-frame sequences only. Its copies lack some clones; in the studies checked, an unresolved V gene accounts for under half of them, and the cause for the rest is not known. This sample comprises over 200,000 clones, about 90% of them detected only once. Under 2% of the sample goes to the ten largest clones. Sequencing was done on a sample of peripheral blood. The source of these receptors is a man aged 40-50 years with active or convalescent COVID-19.

The gene calls are TRBV4-2 and TRBJ1-2; maybe TRBD1 (5 bases). Trimming removed 1 base at V and 5 bases at J, with 8 bases between. Germline V gene sequence: CDR1 LGHNA, CDR2 YNFKEQ. The CDR3 extends over 13 amino acids. This chain's CDR3 is CASSQGQGYGYTF. CDR3 nucleotide sequence: TGTGCCAGCAGCCAAGGGCAGGGTTATGGCTACACCTTC.

The rearrangement joins TRBV11-2 to TRBJ2-7, with TRBD2 as a possible D gene (5 bases). The CDR3 consists of 13 residues. Between the trimmed V and J ends, which lost 4 bases and 5 bases, there was a span of 12 bases. The germline gives CDR1 SGHAT, CDR2 FQNNGV. CDR3 region: CASSSLRADEQYF. CDR3 in DNA: TGTGCCAGCAGCTCCCTAAGAGCGGACGAGCAGTACTTC.

The V call is TRBV4-1, the J call TRBJ1-3; no reliable D call. Germline CDR1 and CDR2: MGHRA and YSYEKL. Trimming shortened V by 9 bases and J by 4 bases, and 13 bases separated the two germline ends. The CDR3 runs to 13 residues. CDR3 nucleotide sequence: TGCGCCAGTTCCGGGAAGGTGGGAAACACCATATATTTT. Residues: CASSGKVGNTIYF.

The rearrangement links TRBV18 to TRBJ2-3, with TRBD1 as a possible D gene (6 bases). The V and J ends lost 4 bases and 1 base respectively, with 9 bases between them. The CDR3 covers 14 residues. Per germline, CDR1 KGHSH and CDR2 LQKENI. CDR3 sequence reads: CASSLRQGTDTQYF. In DNA form, the CDR3 reads TGTGCCAGCTCACTCAGACAGGGCACAGATACGCAGTATTTT. The variable domain in full, with the rest retrieved from reference TRBV18 and TRBJ2-3, is NAGVMQNPRHLVRRRGQEARLRCSPMKGHSHVYWYRQLPEEGLKFMVYLQKENIIDESGMPKERFSAEFPKEGPSILRIQQVVRGDSAAYFCASSLRQGTDTQYFGPGTRLTVL.

CDR3 nucleotides: TGTGCCAGCAGCTTCGGGACAGGGGTATTAGAGACCCAGTACTTC. Translated: CASSFGTGVLETQYF. The rearrangement uses TRBV5-6 and TRBJ2-5; 10 nucleotides match TRBD1. The CDR3 has 15 amino acids. Germline assignment: CDR1 SGHDT and CDR2 YYEEEE. J lost 4 bases, V lost 2 bases, and 5 bases had no gene match.

The chain links TRBV11-2 to TRBJ1-1, with D uncertain. Germline CDR1 SGHAT, CDR2 FQNNGV. The CDR3 has 16 residues. Trimming left V 7 bases short and J 2 bases short, with 20 bases between. The chain's CDR3 is CASTQTRWAINTEAFF. The CDR3 DNA follows: TGTGCCAGCACCCAAACGCGATGGGCCATAAACACTGAAGCTTTCTTT.

The J gene is TRBJ2-1, the V gene TRBV28; TRBD1 is a possible D gene (7 bases). Trimming took off 6 bases at V and 5 bases at J, with 17 bases between the two ends. Germline CDR1 reads MDHEN; CDR2 reads SYDVKM. The CDR3 is 15 amino acids. CDR3 nucleotide sequence: TGTGCCAGCAGAAAGAACTCAGGGGGGCACAATGAGCAGTTCTTC. Amino acid sequence: CASRKNSGGHNEQFF.

V is TRBV10-3 and J is TRBJ2-3; possibly TRBD2 for D (6 bases). Looked up from germline, CDR1 is ENHRY and CDR2 is SYGVKD. V lost 6 bases and J 3 bases, leaving 13 bases between the germline ends. The CDR3 is made up of 14 amino acids. This CDR3 is CAIRRGASTDTQYF. For the CDR3, the DNA is TGTGCCATCAGGCGGGGAGCATCGACAGATACGCAGTATTTT.

The chain combines TRBV28 with TRBJ1-2, with D tentatively TRBD1 (5 bases). Trimming took off 2 bases at V and 1 base at J, with 11 bases between the two ends. The CDR3 is 15 residues long. Germline assignment: CDR1 MDHEN and CDR2 SYDVKM. CDR3 protein: CASSLVGPNNYGYTF. CDR3 DNA: TGTGCCAGCAGTTTAGTGGGGCCCAATAACTATGGCTACACCTTC.

The chain is built from TRBV9 and TRBJ1-2; D not resolved. The CDR3 sequence is 13 residues long. The germline V and J ends were trimmed by 3 bases and 8 bases, with 14 bases remaining between them. The V gene's germline CDR1 is SGDLS and CDR2 YYNGEE. The CDR3 protein is CASSAGITRGYTF. CDR3 coding DNA: TGTGCCAGCAGCGCCGGGATTACTAGGGGCTACACCTTC. Full variable domain (remainder filled in from reference TRBV9 and TRBJ1-2): DSGVTQTPKHLITATGQRVTLRCSPRSGDLSVYWYQQSLDQGLQFLIQYYNGEERAKGNILERFSAQQFPDLHSELNLSSLELGDSALYFCASSAGITRGYTFGSGTRLTVV.

The chain has TRBV6-2 or TRBV6-3 and TRBJ1-5, with 7 nucleotides matching TRBD1. The CDR3 runs 14 residues. CDR1 is MNHEY, CDR2 SVGEGT, per germline. The junction had 6 bases not matched to a gene; V was cut back by 2 bases and J by 8 bases. CDR3 protein: CASSYRGLLEPQHF. The CDR3 DNA reads as TGTGCCAGCAGTTACAGGGGGCTGTTAGAGCCCCAGCATTTT.

The rearrangement uses TRBV27 and TRBJ1-4; 9 positions agree with TRBD1. Germline assignment: CDR1 MNHEY and CDR2 SMNVEV (reference sequence). The ends lost 5 bases at V and 4 bases at J; junction bases unmatched: 2. The CDR3 extends over 14 amino acids. CDR3 in DNA: TGTGCCAGCAGTGGGACAGGGAATAATGAAAAACTGTTTTTT. Its protein product is CASSGTGNNEKLFF.

V and J are TRBV5-8 and TRBJ1-1; D call uncertain. From germline, CDR1 is SGHTS and CDR2 YDEGEE. This CDR3 comprises 13 residues. The V and J ends lost 2 bases and 0 bases respectively, with 5 bases between them. In DNA, the CDR3 is TGTGCCAGCAGCTTCGGTATGAACACTGAAGCTTTCTTT. Its protein product is CASSFGMNTEAFF.

The V gene is TRBV3-1 (or the pseudogene TRBV3-2), the J gene TRBJ2-7, with 10 bases fitting TRBD1. The CDR3 runs 16 residues. V lost 1 base to trimming and J lost 3 bases; unmatched junction nucleotides: 6. CDR1 is LGHDT and CDR2 is YNNKEL in the germline V gene (reference sequence). The CDR3 DNA reads as TGTGCCAGCAGCCAAGTAAAGACAGGGGGCGGCTACGAGCAGTACTTC. Translating it yields CASSQVKTGGGYEQYF.